Each of the 29 T cell receptor beta chains below was sequenced from the same sample in a study of CD8 T cells in Susac syndrome. RNA was extracted with the RNeasy kit, and a quantity of about 0.45 to 1 ug was reverse transcribed using random hexamers. TCRdb re-called the immunoSEQ multiplex PCR reads with MiXCR, one entry per CDR3 protein. The table includes around 170,000 distinct CDR3 sequences, 90% to 95% detected once. Sequences were obtained from CD4+ T cells from PBMCs. The source of these receptors is a human donor with Susac syndrome.

The chain joins TRBV12-3 or TRBV12-4 to TRBJ1-4; 9 nucleotides line up with TRBD1. Germline trimming cut 5 bases from V and 7 bases from J; bases unmatched to any gene: 8. CDR3 length: 15 residues. CDR3 coding DNA: TGTGCCAGCAGTCTACGCGGGACAGGGACTGAAAAACTGTTTTTT. Protein product: CASSLRGTGTEKLFF.

The rearrangement links TRBV12-3 or TRBV12-4 to TRBJ2-6; D is unclear. The CDR3 totals 15 residues. Trimming took off 6 bases at V and 0 bases at J, with 9 bases between the two ends. The CDR3 region is CASSIGYSGANVLTF. CDR3 nucleotides: TGTGCCAGCAGCATAGGGTACTCTGGGGCCAACGTCCTGACTTTC.

The chain couples TRBV7-2 to TRBJ2-7; D remains unclear. The CDR3 loop spans 15 amino acids. The germline V gene has CDR1 SGHTA and CDR2 FQGNSA. The V and J ends lost 2 bases and 2 bases respectively, with 13 bases between them. The CDR3 DNA reads TGTGCCAGCAGCTTATTTCCGACGGTGACCTACGAGCAGTACTTC. It specifies CASSLFPTVTYEQYF.

This chain uses TRBV18 with TRBJ2-5; 15 bases are a match to TRBD2. The CDR3 runs to 17 residues. Germline V CDR1 and CDR2: KGHSH, LQKENI. With 6 bases clipped from V and 4 bases from J, the junction kept 9 bases outside the gene matches. The CDR3 reads CASSPRGLAGGSETQYF. The CDR3 DNA reads as TGTGCCAGCTCGCCCCGCGGACTAGCGGGGGGGTCAGAGACCCAGTACTTC.

V and J are TRBV2 and TRBJ2-7, with D perhaps being TRBD1 or TRBD2 (6 bases each). Between the trimmed V and J ends, which lost 6 bases and 4 bases, there was a span of 16 bases. The CDR3 covers 14 residues. The germline V gene encodes CDR1 SNHLY and CDR2 FYNNEI. In DNA form, the CDR3 reads TGTGCCAGCAGCCTAAACGGAGGGGGATACGAGCAGTACTTC. It encodes CASSLNGGGYEQYF. Based on the CDR3 plus reference TRBV2 and TRBJ2-7, the full variable domain is EPEVTQTPSHQVTQMGQEVILRCVPISNHLYFYWYRQILGQKVEFLVSFYNNEISEKSEIFDDQFSVERPDGSNFTLKIRSTKLEDSAMYFCASSLNGGGYEQYFGPGTRLTVT.

The V call is TRBV12-3 or TRBV12-4, the J call TRBJ1-3; no clear D. The CDR3 totals 13 residues. V lost 3 bases and J 0 bases, leaving 3 bases between the germline ends. CDR3: CASSLSSGNTIYF. The CDR3 DNA reads as TGTGCCAGCAGTTTGTCCTCTGGAAACACCATATATTTT.

The chain couples TRBV9 to TRBJ2-1; no clear D. Trimming stripped 0 bases from V and 10 bases from J, with 11 bases between. The CDR3 consists of 13 residues. CDR1 and CDR2 (germline): SGDLS, YYNGEE. CDR3 residues: CASSVDTVREQFF. Here the CDR3 DNA reads TGTGCCAGCAGCGTAGATACCGTCAGGGAGCAGTTCTTC.

The chain carries TRBV25-1 and TRBJ1-1; a possible D gene is TRBD1 (6 bases). The germline V and J ends were trimmed by 9 bases and 5 bases, with 16 bases remaining between them. Germline V gene sequence: CDR1 MGHDK, CDR2 SYGVNS. The CDR3 runs to 13 residues. CDR3 amino acids: CASSRGPGTEAFF. The CDR3, as DNA: TGTGCCAGTAGCAGGGGCCCGGGGACTGAAGCTTTCTTT.

This clonotype has a handful of counts. The chain employs TRBV20-1 and TRBJ2-1; no reliable D call. Per germline, CDR1 DFQATT and CDR2 SNEGSKA (reference sequence). V was clipped by 5 bases and J by 2 bases, with 7 bases between them. The CDR3 extends over 12 amino acids. The CDR3 bases are TGCAGTGCTGATGACACCTACAATGAGCAGTTCTTC. Residues: CSADDTYNEQFF.

The J gene is TRBJ2-1, the V gene TRBV2; D may be TRBD1 (6 bases). The CDR3 runs 12 residues. Germline CDR1 SNHLY, CDR2 FYNNEI. V lost 6 bases to trimming and J lost 8 bases, with 11 bases between them. DNA for the CDR3: TGTGCCAGCAGAGTACAGGGCGATGAGCAGTTCTTC. Amino acid sequence: CASRVQGDEQFF.

This chain uses TRBV7-9 with TRBJ2-6, with D unclear. The CDR3 sequence is 15 residues long. Germline values: CDR1 SEHNR, CDR2 FQNEAQ (reference sequence). V shed 3 bases and J shed 2 bases, with 8 bases lying between them. CDR3 loop: CASSFLGTGANVLTF. For the CDR3, the DNA is TGTGCCAGCAGCTTTTTGGGTACTGGGGCCAACGTCCTGACTTTC. The full variable domain, its missing parts supplied by reference TRBV7-9 and TRBJ2-6, is DTGVSQNPRHKITKRGQNVTFRCDPISEHNRLYWYRQTLGQGPEFLTYFQNEAQLEKSRLLSDRFSAERPKGSFSTLEIQRTEQGDSAMYLCASSFLGTGANVLTFGAGSRLTVL.

The rearrangement joins TRBV3-1 to TRBJ2-1, with TRBD1 matching over 9 bases. V shed 5 bases and J 8 bases; nucleotides not matched to a gene: 10. The CDR3 loop spans 15 amino acids. Germline CDR1 and CDR2: LGHDT and YNNKEL (reference sequence). CDR3 sequence (DNA): TGTGCCAGCAGCAGGGACAGGGCCGGAGGGGATGAGCAGTTCTTC. This encodes CASSRDRAGGDEQFF.

The rearrangement links TRBV5-1 to TRBJ1-2; 7 positions agree with TRBD1. Germline values: CDR1 SGHRS, CDR2 YFSETQ. This CDR3 is built from 13 residues. Unmatched junction bases numbered 8, after V lost 4 bases and J lost 8 bases. The CDR3 DNA follows: TGCGCCAGCAGCAGGGGACAGACGGACGGCTACACCTTC. This sequence encodes CASSRGQTDGYTF.

This chain connects TRBV5-4 to TRBJ2-3; no definite D call. Germline values: CDR1 SGHNT, CDR2 YYREEE (reference sequence). Trimming cost V 0 bases and J 4 bases, with 9 bases left between them. This CDR3 contains 14 residues. The CDR3 nucleotides are TGTGCCAGCAGCTTGGTATTCTCCCCAGATACGCAGTATTTT. This codes for CASSLVFSPDTQYF. Using reference TRBV5-4 and TRBJ2-3 for the parts outside the CDR3, the full variable domain is ETGVTQSPTHLIKTRGQQVTLRCSSQSGHNTVSWYQQALGQGPQFIFQYYREEENGRGNFPPRFSGLQFPNYSSELNVNALELDDSALYLCASSLVFSPDTQYFGPGTRLTVL.

J is TRBJ2-1 and V is TRBV20-1; weak D call: TRBD1 (6 bases). The germline V and J ends were trimmed by 0 bases and 7 bases, with 10 bases remaining between them. The CDR3 totals 13 residues. Germline V gives CDR1 DFQATT, CDR2 SNEGSKA (reference sequence). CDR3 coding DNA: TGCAGTGCTAGAGACCCCAGGGGTAATGAGCAGTTCTTC. It encodes CSARDPRGNEQFF.

The genes are TRBV20-1 and TRBJ2-3; TRBD2 matches at 8 bases. There are 16 residues in the CDR3. V gave up 5 bases and J gave up 2 bases; unmatched junction bases: 12. CDR1 DFQATT and CDR2 SNEGSKA come from the germline V gene (reference sequence). Written as DNA, the CDR3 is TGCAGTGCTCCCCGCAGAGCGGGGGCCCACACAGATACGCAGTATTTT. Amino acid sequence: CSAPRRAGAHTDTQYF.

The V call is TRBV20-1, the J call TRBJ1-1, with 8 bases identical to TRBD1. The CDR3 has 16 residues. Germline trimming cut 0 bases from V and 2 bases from J; bases unmatched to any gene: 8. Germline loops: CDR1 DFQATT, CDR2 SNEGSKA (reference sequence). This CDR3 reads CSARDAGTGQNTEAFF. CDR3 DNA: TGCAGTGCTAGAGATGCCGGGACAGGTCAAAACACTGAAGCTTTCTTT.

There are a few counts of this clonotype. The chain links TRBV12-3 or TRBV12-4 to TRBJ2-1; D is uncertain. This CDR3 spans 11 amino acids. Trimming shortened V by 4 bases and J by 6 bases, and 4 bases separated the two germline ends. The CDR3 DNA reads TGTGCCAGCAGTTATAGCAATGAGCAGTTCTTC. It is translated as CASSYSNEQFF.

V and J are TRBV2 and TRBJ2-7; perhaps TRBD1 as D (6 bases). V gave up 2 bases and J gave up 7 bases, with 12 bases separating them. CDR1 and CDR2 from the germline V gene are SNHLY and FYNNEI. The CDR3 is 13 amino acids. The CDR3 DNA is TGTGCCAGCAGTGAAAGGGGGAGATGGGAGCAGTACTTC. Its protein product is CASSERGRWEQYF. The variable domain in full, with the rest retrieved from reference TRBV2 and TRBJ2-7, is EPEVTQTPSHQVTQMGQEVILRCVPISNHLYFYWYRQILGQKVEFLVSFYNNEISEKSEIFDDQFSVERPDGSNFTLKIRSTKLEDSAMYFCASSERGRWEQYFGPGTRLTVT.

The chain combines TRBV29-1 with TRBJ2-5; D possibly uses TRBD1 or TRBD2 (5 bases each). This CDR3 contains 15 residues. V lost 6 bases and J 5 bases, leaving 22 bases between the germline ends. Germline V gives CDR1 SQVTM, CDR2 ANQGSEA. CDR3 DNA: TGCAGCGTGGTCAGAGGGGACCCGAGAGGGGAGACCCAGTACTTC. It specifies CSVVRGDPRGETQYF.

The gene calls are TRBV20-1 and TRBJ2-7, with TRBD1 matching over 12 bases. The CDR3 covers 13 residues. The V segment lost 4 bases and the J segment 6 bases; nucleotides outside the gene matches: 4. CDR1 and CDR2 (germline): DFQATT, SNEGSKA (reference sequence). The chain's CDR3 is CSANRDRGREQYF. The CDR3 DNA reads as TGCAGTGCTAACAGGGACAGGGGGCGCGAGCAGTACTTC.

The chain has TRBV15 and TRBJ2-3; 7 nucleotides line up with TRBD1. The germline V gene has CDR1 LNHNV and CDR2 YYDKDF (reference sequence). The CDR3 length is 15 residues. Trimming cost V 5 bases and J 0 bases; bases outside gene matches: 5. CDR3 loop: CATSVDRISTDTQYF. CDR3 bases: TGTGCCACCAGCGTGGACAGGATTAGCACAGATACGCAGTATTTT.

This chain links TRBV27 with TRBJ2-7; perhaps TRBD1 as D (5 bases). The germline V gene encodes CDR1 MNHEY and CDR2 SMNVEV (reference sequence). CDR3 size: 13 residues. The germline V and J ends were trimmed by 5 bases and 3 bases, with 11 bases remaining between them. The CDR3 DNA reads TGTGCCAGCAGTCCAGGGTTATTCTACGAGCAGTACTTC. Its protein product is CASSPGLFYEQYF.

CDR3 residues: CASSSGQGNSPLHF. DNA for the CDR3: TGTGCCAGCAGCTCCGGACAGGGAAATTCACCCCTCCACTTT. The chain joins TRBV7-2 to TRBJ1-6, with 8 bases lining up with TRBD1. J was trimmed by 7 bases and V by 4 bases; bases with no gene match: 3. The CDR3 totals 14 residues. Germline values: CDR1 SGHTA, CDR2 FQGNSA.

The V and J genes are TRBV9 and TRBJ1-6; D gene ambiguous. The ends were cut back, 0 bases at V and 6 bases at J, with 4 bases in the middle. CDR3 length equals 13 residues. The germline V gene has CDR1 SGDLS and CDR2 YYNGEE. The CDR3 loop is CASSVEVNSPLHF. The CDR3 DNA is TGTGCCAGCAGCGTAGAGGTTAATTCACCCCTCCACTTT.

The V call is TRBV5-5, the J call TRBJ2-5, with a tentative D call TRBD2 (5 bases). CDR1 and CDR2 (germline): SGHKS, YYEKEE (reference sequence). The CDR3 is made up of 16 amino acids. V dropped 0 bases and J dropped 4 bases, with 16 bases sitting between them. The DNA of the CDR3 is TGTGCCAGCAGCTTGGCGGCGGCCACCCGGGGAGAGACCCAGTACTTC. It codes for CASSLAAATRGETQYF. Looking up the rest from reference TRBV5-5 and TRBJ2-5 gives the full variable domain: DAGVTQSPTHLIKTRGQQVTLRCSPISGHKSVSWYQQVLGQGPQFIFQYYEKEERGRGNFPDRFSARQFPNYSSELNVNALLLGDSALYLCASSLAAATRGETQYFGPGTRLLVL.

This clonotype was detected once. The genes are TRBV7-6 and TRBJ2-7, with 8 bases that match TRBD1. Germline loops: CDR1 SGHVS, CDR2 FNYEAQ. The CDR3 sequence is 15 residues long. The V gene end was trimmed by 5 bases and the J gene end by 2 bases; junction bases not matched to a gene: 8. CDR3 sequence: CASSIDRGFTYEQYF. The DNA of the CDR3 is TGTGCCAGCAGCATTGACAGGGGCTTTACCTACGAGCAGTACTTC.

The chain joins TRBV20-1 to TRBJ2-7; TRBD2 matches at 8 bases. The length of the CDR3 is 12 residues. Losses at the gene ends were 6 bases for V and 6 bases for J; bases not matched to a gene: 7. Germline values: CDR1 DFQATT, CDR2 SNEGSKA (reference sequence). CDR3: CSAVAGGVEQYF. CDR3 sequence (DNA): TGCAGTGCGGTTGCGGGGGGTGTCGAGCAGTACTTC.

The V and J genes are TRBV20-1 and TRBJ2-3; 8 bases fit TRBD2. V lost 0 bases to trimming and J lost 2 bases; unmatched junction nucleotides: 7. This CDR3 has 16 residues. Germline V gene lookup returns CDR1 DFQATT and CDR2 SNEGSKA (reference sequence). As DNA, the CDR3 is TGCAGTGCTAGAGATCAGAAGCGGGAGAACACAGATACGCAGTATTTT. This translates into CSARDQKRENTDTQYF.